The clone carrying this T cell receptor beta chain was detected only once. The sample belongs to a study of T cell responses to AZD1222 COVID-19 vaccine. Libraries were prepared by immunoSEQ multiplex PCR; TCRdb keeps only in-frame clonotypes and omits some of them. The sample consists of 130,000 or so clones, more than 70% of them appearing once. CDR1 SEHNR and CDR2 FQNEAQ come from the germline V gene (reference sequence). Trimming took 1 base from V and 8 from J; bases not matched to a gene: 4. This CDR3 contains 13 residues. The TCR originated in an adult in good health. Here the sequenced sample was peripheral blood, taken on day 0 of AZD1222 vaccination. The chain has TRBV7-9 and TRBJ1-2, with 7 bases fitting TRBD1. The CDR3 here is CASSLVYRGGYTF. CDR3 nucleotides: TGTGCCAGCAGCTTAGTATACAGGGGCGGCTACACCTTC.